This is a list of T cell receptor beta chains from one sample in a study of a mutant IDH1 vaccine in newly diagnosed glioma. No cognate antigen is known for these TCRs. Here immunoSEQ multiplex PCR was the method, and the copy in TCRdb shows in-frame clones only, minus some. The sample holds over 75,000 clones, 75% to 85% seen once. This specimen was PBMCs, taken from a glioma patient whose treatment included an IDH1 peptide vaccine. The receptor set was obtained from a man aged 40-49 years with glioma. Both conserved end residues are part of each CDR3. The D gene is left open where the match is weak. Size values are once, few and many counts, or a class for expanded clones, and some rows have none.

TRBV25-1,TRBJ2-1,.,.,CASTYRSYNEQFF,TGTGCCAGCACTTACAGGTCCTACAATGAGCAGTTCTTC
TRBV10-3,TRBJ2-7,TRBD2,.,CAISEMGSTSGNALFRREQYF,TGTGCCATCAGTGAAATGGGTTCGACTAGCGGGAATGCTCTCTTTAGGAGGGAGCAGTACTTC
TRBV5-5,TRBJ1-1,.,.,CASSLVASWNTEAFF,TGTGCCAGCAGCTTGGTGGCGAGCTGGAACACTGAAGCTTTCTTT
TRBV21-1,TRBJ2-7,.,.,CASSRANTTRVRNEQYF,TGTGCCAGCAGCCGGGCTAATACAACGCGGGTGCGAAACGAGCAGTACTTC
TRBV29-1,TRBJ2-2,.,.,CSVEWPGRSTGELFF,TGCAGCGTTGAATGGCCAGGGAGGTCTACCGGGGAGCTGTTTTTT
TRBV5-6,TRBJ2-7,TRBD1,.,CASSIGTGASYEQYF,TGTGCCAGCAGCATAGGGACAGGGGCCTCCTACGAGCAGTACTTC
TRBV4-3,TRBJ1-2,.,.,CASSQDRLGAYGYTF,TGCGCCAGCAGCCAAGATAGGTTAGGGGCTTATGGCTACACCTTC
TRBV9,TRBJ2-1,TRBD2,.,CASSVATSGHNEQFF,TGTGCCAGCAGCGTAGCGACTAGCGGCCACAATGAGCAGTTCTTC
TRBV2,TRBJ1-1,TRBD1,.,CASSMDRGRGEAFF,TGTGCCAGCAGTATGGACAGGGGGCGAGGTGAAGCTTTCTTT
TRBV7-2,TRBJ1-6,TRBD1,.,CASSRDRGRLSPLHF,TGTGCCAGCAGCCGGGACAGGGGAAGGTTGTCACCCCTCCACTTT
TRBV11-2,TRBJ2-7,.,.,CASTRGAYEQYF,TGTGCCAGCACCAGGGGGGCATACGAGCAGTACTTC
TRBV5-1,TRBJ1-2,.,.,CASSLDGVGDGYGYTF,TGCGCCAGCAGCTTGGATGGGGTGGGGGACGGCTATGGCTACACCTTC
TRBV2,TRBJ2-3,.,once,CASSERLARGDTQYF,TGTGCCAGCAGTGAGCGGCTCGCCCGCGGAGATACGCAGTATTTT
TRBV28,TRBJ2-7,.,.,CASTKGRGRGSYEQYF,TGTGCCAGCACCAAGGGCAGGGGACGGGGCTCCTACGAGCAGTACTTC
TRBV6-6,TRBJ1-1,.,.,CAINVGGNTEAFF,TGTGCCATCAACGTCGGGGGGAACACTGAAGCTTTCTTT
TRBV7-2,TRBJ2-2,TRBD2,.,CASSLRTGRAGELFF,TGTGCCAGCAGCTTAAGGACTGGGAGGGCCGGGGAGCTGTTTTTT
TRBV6-1,TRBJ1-5,.,few,CASSEGGVWQPQHF,TGTGCCAGCAGTGAAGGGGGGGTGTGGCAGCCCCAGCATTTT
TRBV30,TRBJ1-2,.,.,CAWSPILRSGTNYGYTF,TGTGCCTGGAGCCCGATCCTAAGGTCCGGTACTAACTATGGCTACACCTTC
TRBV6-4,TRBJ2-2,.,.,CASSGLGGTGELFF,TGTGCCAGCAGTGGACTAGGAGGGACCGGGGAGCTGTTTTTT
TRBV15,TRBJ1-5,.,.,CATSRAPGDNQPQHF,TGTGCCACCAGCAGAGCGCCGGGAGACAATCAGCCCCAGCATTTT
TRBV4-3,TRBJ2-5,TRBD2,.,CASSPGLAGVQETQYF,TGCGCCAGCAGCCCGGGACTAGCGGGGGTCCAGGAGACCCAGTACTTC
TRBV28,TRBJ2-5,TRBD1,.,CASSRRQGRETQYF,TGTGCCAGCAGTCGTAGACAGGGTAGGGAGACCCAGTACTTC
TRBV5-4,TRBJ2-1,.,.,CASSLFGGNEQFF,TGTGCCAGCAGCTTGTTCGGCGGGAATGAGCAGTTCTTC
TRBV7-7,TRBJ2-2,.,.,CASRPEIGGSGAGELFF,TGTGCTAGCCGTCCGGAGATCGGGGGCAGTGGCGCCGGGGAGCTGTTTTTT
TRBV6-1,TRBJ2-1,.,.,CASILGVSYNEQFF,TGTGCCAGCATACTGGGGGTAAGCTACAATGAGCAGTTCTTC
TRBV6-6,TRBJ1-2,.,.,CASRRGEEGYTF,TGTGCCAGCAGAAGGGGAGAGGAGGGCTACACCTTC
TRBV5-5,TRBJ2-6,.,.,CASSLTLTGQGTGANVLTF,TGTGCCAGCAGTCTGACCCTGACAGGCCAAGGGACTGGGGCCAACGTCCTGACTTTC
TRBV7-6,TRBJ2-1,TRBD2,.,CASSLGLADNEQFF,TGTGCCAGCAGCCTCGGACTAGCGGATAATGAGCAGTTCTTC
TRBV9,TRBJ1-2,TRBD1,.,CASSVGQVASGYTF,TGTGCCAGCAGCGTTGGACAGGTGGCCTCTGGCTACACCTTC
TRBV10-2,TRBJ2-7,TRBD1,.,CASSGGQGPIYEQYF,TGCGCCAGCAGTGGGGGACAGGGGCCCATCTACGAGCAGTACTTC
TRBV29-1,TRBJ2-7,TRBD1,.,CSVETGEDEQYF,TGCAGCGTTGAGACAGGGGAGGACGAGCAGTACTTC
TRBV15,TRBJ1-2,.,.,CATSRDPASYGYTF,TGTGCCACCAGCAGAGATCCAGCCTCCTATGGCTACACCTTC
TRBV29-1,TRBJ1-5,TRBD1,few,CSVGQGNQPQHF,TGCAGCGTGGGACAGGGGAATCAGCCCCAGCATTTT
TRBV6-5,TRBJ1-1,.,.,CASSYSTRVGNTEAFF,TGTGCCAGCAGTTACAGCACCAGGGTGGGAAACACTGAAGCTTTCTTT
TRBV6-7,TRBJ1-1,.,.,CASRGAKSSTEAFF,TGTGCCAGCAGGGGTGCCAAGTCGAGCACTGAAGCTTTCTTT